The 22 T cell receptor beta chains listed next were all sequenced from one sample in a study of response to subunit inactivated influenza vaccine. Using its own MiXCR run on the RT-PCR reads, TCRdb lists one record per CDR3 protein. The sample includes about 800,000 distinct CDR3 sequences, approximately 22% of them seen just once. The sample was PBMCs from blood, taken 4 to 6 days after vaccination. The origin of the receptors is a man aged 50-60 years who received an inactivated influenza vaccine.

This clonotype was seen ten or more times. The CDR3 reads CASSWTTLTGELFF. The CDR3 DNA follows: TGTGCCAGCAGCTGGACGACCCTCACCGGGGAGCTGTTTTTT. The chain links TRBV7-2 to TRBJ2-2; no firm D call. The CDR3 length is 14 residues. Germline V CDR1 and CDR2: SGHTA, FQGNSA. Trimming pared 4 bases from V and 4 bases from J, leaving 10 bases between.

The chain is built from TRBV24-1 and TRBJ2-3, with D tentatively TRBD2 (5 bases). The CDR3 has 12 residues. V gave up 3 bases and J gave up 10 bases, with 10 bases separating them. CDR1 and CDR2 (germline): KGHDR, SFDVKD. Written as DNA, the CDR3 is TGTGCCACCAGTGATCCGACGGAGGCGCAGTATTTT. Its protein product is CATSDPTEAQYF.

This clonotype was seen more than once but under ten times. V usage is TRBV7-8 and J usage is TRBJ2-2; maybe TRBD2 (5 bases). CDR1 is SGHVS and CDR2 is FQNEAQ in the germline V gene. Trimming shortened V by 3 bases and J by 2 bases, and 10 bases separated the two germline ends. The CDR3 contains 15 residues. DNA of the CDR3: TGTGCCAGCAGCTTCGCGGGCCTCAACACCGGGGAGCTGTTTTTT. This gives the protein CASSFAGLNTGELFF.

This clonotype has just a few counts. This rearrangement joins TRBV20-1 to TRBJ1-6; D gene unclear. Germline V lookup: CDR1 DFQATT, CDR2 SNEGSKA (reference sequence). The ends were cut back, 8 bases at V and 5 bases at J, with 16 bases in the middle. CDR3 length: 14 residues. The CDR3 nucleotides read TGCAGTCCCCCCGAAGGCCTCCATAATTCACCCCTCCACTTT. It yields the protein CSPPEGLHNSPLHF.

This clonotype was counted a few times. The chain recombines TRBV10-3 with TRBJ2-3; TRBD2 matches at 12 bases. The V and J ends lost 10 bases and 6 bases, in that order; junction bases with no gene match: 8. The CDR3 runs to 14 residues. CDR1 is ENHRY and CDR2 is SYGVKD in the germline V gene. The CDR3 sequence is CASLAGGRSDTQYF. In DNA form, the CDR3 reads TGTGCCAGTCTAGCGGGGGGGCGGTCCGATACGCAGTATTTT.

This clonotype was detected only a few times. J is TRBJ2-1 and V is TRBV19; D gene ambiguous. Germline V gene data show CDR1 as LNHDA and CDR2 as SQIVND (reference sequence). The ends were cut back, 4 bases at V and 5 bases at J, with 9 bases in the middle. CDR3 length: 13 amino acids. The CDR3 reads CASSRVLDNEQFF. For the CDR3, the DNA is TGTGCCAGTAGTAGGGTCTTGGACAATGAGCAGTTCTTC.

The chain carries TRBV5-1 and TRBJ2-3; TRBD2 agrees at 13 bases. After removal of 4 bases from V and 4 bases from J, the junction contained 6 bases not matched to a gene. The CDR3 runs to 16 residues. CDR1 is SGHRS, CDR2 YFSETQ, per germline. CDR3 bases: TGCGCCAGCAGCAAGGGACTAGCGGGACAGGCAGATACGCAGTATTTT. Translated, it gives CASSKGLAGQADTQYF.

This clonotype was observed a few times. The V and J genes are TRBV20-1 and TRBJ2-7; tentative D call: TRBD1 (6 bases). Per the germline V gene, CDR1 is DFQATT and CDR2 is SNEGSKA (reference sequence). V dropped 5 bases and J dropped 5 bases, with 16 bases sitting between them. CDR3 length: 13 residues. Here the CDR3 reads CSAETGVGDEQYF. For the CDR3, the DNA is TGCAGTGCTGAGACAGGAGTTGGCGACGAGCAGTACTTC.

This clonotype came up a few times. J is TRBJ1-2 and V is TRBV29-1, with 11 bases that match TRBD1. This CDR3 is 17 amino acids long. Germline V gives CDR1 SQVTM, CDR2 ANQGSEA. Trimming took 0 bases from V and 4 from J; bases not matched to a gene: 10. The DNA of the CDR3 is TGCAGCGTTGAAGAAGTAAGGGGACAGGGGGTCGGCTATGGCTACACCTTC. Its translation: CSVEEVRGQGVGYGYTF.

The rearrangement joins TRBV2 to TRBJ1-2; possible D gene TRBD1, 5 bases. This CDR3 is 13 amino acids long. Germline V gene lookup returns CDR1 SNHLY and CDR2 FYNNEI. Trimming removed 11 bases from V and 3 bases from J, with 16 bases in between. CDR3 residues: CAGQKGEDYGYTF. The CDR3 DNA sequence: TGTGCCGGTCAAAAAGGGGAGGACTATGGCTACACCTTC.

The CDR3: CATSSLGERAFF. Here the CDR3 DNA reads TGTGCCACCAGCAGCCTCGGGGAACGAGCTTTCTTT. This chain uses TRBV15 with TRBJ1-1, with D unresolved. The CDR3 contains 12 residues. Germline V gives CDR1 LNHNV, CDR2 YYDKDF (reference sequence). Trimming left V 3 bases short and J 10 bases short, with 12 bases between.

This clonotype was seen more than once but under ten times. V usage is TRBV2 and J usage is TRBJ1-1; 8 bases map to TRBD1. CDR1 is SNHLY, CDR2 FYNNEI, per germline. The V gene end was trimmed by 6 bases and the J gene end by 3 bases; junction bases not matched to a gene: 9. The CDR3 sequence is 15 residues long. CDR3 region: CASSTDRGHHTEAFF. The DNA of the CDR3 is TGTGCCAGCAGCACTGACAGGGGACATCACACTGAAGCTTTCTTT.

V is TRBV6-5 and J is TRBJ1-3; 8 nucleotides line up with TRBD1. V lost 3 bases, J lost 3 bases, and 7 bases stayed unmatched. The CDR3 runs 16 residues. From germline, CDR1 is MNHEY and CDR2 SVGAGI. DNA of the CDR3: TGTGCCAGCAGTTATTCAAGACAGGGGATTGGAAACACCATATATTTT. Translation gives CASSYSRQGIGNTIYF.

The CDR3 sequence is CATWTGMGNNEQFF. The CDR3 coding sequence is TGTGCCACCTGGACAGGGATGGGAAACAATGAGCAGTTCTTC. The J gene is TRBJ2-1, the V gene TRBV25-1, with TRBD1 identical over 8 bases. The CDR3 loop spans 14 amino acids. CDR1 MGHDK and CDR2 SYGVNS come from the germline V gene. V shed 10 bases, J shed 5 bases, and the junction held 10 bases outside the gene matches.

This sequence joins TRBV12-3 or TRBV12-4 and TRBJ2-6; no definite D call. Deletions cut 9 bases from V and 0 bases from J, with 15 bases between. The CDR3 length is 16 residues. The CDR3 is CASRDAPDSGANVLTF. The CDR3 nucleotides are TGTGCCAGTCGAGATGCCCCAGACTCTGGGGCCAACGTCCTGACTTTC.

This clonotype was recorded a few times. The gene calls are TRBV7-2 and TRBJ2-2; TRBD1 is a possible D gene (5 bases). Germline V gene sequence: CDR1 SGHTA, CDR2 FQGNSA. V lost 4 bases and J lost 1, with 13 bases in between. The CDR3 sequence is 16 residues long. The CDR3 bases are TGTGCCAGCAGCTCCCGCAGCCAGGGGAACACCGGGGAGCTGTTTTTT. Translated: CASSSRSQGNTGELFF.

The chain employs TRBV7-9 and TRBJ2-5, with a tentative D call TRBD2 (6 bases). Trimming took off 5 bases at V and 1 base at J, with 17 bases between the two ends. The CDR3 has 16 amino acids. Germline assignment: CDR1 SEHNR and CDR2 FQNEAQ (reference sequence). In nucleotides, the CDR3 is TGTGCCAGCAGCCTACAAGGGAGGTGGGGCCAAGAGACCCAGTACTTC. Translation gives CASSLQGRWGQETQYF.

As regards this clonotype: A junction boundary mismatches the germline segment, possibly from a read error. The J gene is TRBJ2-3, the V gene TRBV20-1; TRBD2 might be the D (5 bases). Germline CDR1 is DFQATT and CDR2 is SNEGSKA (reference sequence). This CDR3 has 10 residues. The CDR3 is CTRGADTQYF. DNA for the CDR3: TGTACCCGGGGTGCAGATACGCAGTATTTT.

DNA for the CDR3: TGTGCCTGGAGTTCGGGACAGACCTCTGGAAACACCATATATTTT. It translates to CAWSSGQTSGNTIYF. The chain joins TRBV30 to TRBJ1-3; 7 bases are a match to TRBD1. In germline, CDR1 is GTSNPN, CDR2 SVGIG (reference sequence). The CDR3 spans 15 residues. After removal of 2 bases from V and 0 bases from J, the junction contained 4 bases not matched to a gene.

This sequence joins TRBV29-1 and TRBJ2-5; TRBD1 agrees at 11 bases. The CDR3 runs 14 residues. V lost 7 bases and J lost 2; bases outside the gene matches: 6. CDR1 and CDR2 from the germline V gene are SQVTM and ANQGSEA. Here the CDR3 DNA reads TGCAGCGCAGGGGACAGGGGGTTTCAAGAGACCCAGTACTTC. It encodes CSAGDRGFQETQYF.

This clonotype was counted only a few times. This rearrangement joins TRBV24-1 to TRBJ2-3, with D tentatively TRBD2 (6 bases). Germline CDR1 KGHDR, CDR2 SFDVKD. The CDR3 covers 14 residues. Trimming shortened V by 6 bases and J by 12 bases, and 21 bases separated the two germline ends. The CDR3 region is CATSSDPAGTSQYF. In nucleotides, the CDR3 is TGTGCCACCAGTTCAGACCCAGCCGGGACTTCACAGTATTTT.

This clonotype was counted a few times. This sequence joins TRBV20-1 and TRBJ2-4; D not resolved. The germline V gene has CDR1 DFQATT and CDR2 SNEGSKA (reference sequence). The CDR3 consists of 11 residues. V was pared by 3 bases and J by 13 bases, with 13 bases between. This CDR3 reads CSASQGRSQYF. CDR3 nucleotides: TGCAGTGCTAGCCAAGGACGCTCCCAGTACTTC.